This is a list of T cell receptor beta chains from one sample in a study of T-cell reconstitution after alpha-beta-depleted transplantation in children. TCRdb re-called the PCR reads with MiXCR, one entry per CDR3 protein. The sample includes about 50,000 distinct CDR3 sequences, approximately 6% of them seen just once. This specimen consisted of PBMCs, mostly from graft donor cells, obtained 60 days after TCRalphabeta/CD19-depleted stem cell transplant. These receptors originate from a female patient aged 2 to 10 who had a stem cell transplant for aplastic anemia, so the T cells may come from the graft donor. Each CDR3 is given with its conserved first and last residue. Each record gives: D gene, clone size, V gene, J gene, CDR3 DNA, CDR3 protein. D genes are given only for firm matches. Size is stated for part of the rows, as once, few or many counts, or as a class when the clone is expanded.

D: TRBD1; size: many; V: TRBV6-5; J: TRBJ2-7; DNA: TGTGCCAGCAGGGATCGTAACAGGGGTATCGAGCAGTACTTC; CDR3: CASRDRNRGIEQYF
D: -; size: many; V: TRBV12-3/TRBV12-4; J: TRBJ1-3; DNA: TGTGCCTACCGGAAACAGGCTGGGCTCTTCGGAAACACCATATATTTT; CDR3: CAYRKQAGLFGNTIYF
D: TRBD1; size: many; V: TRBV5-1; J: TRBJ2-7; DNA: TGCGCCAGCAGCATCCCGGACAGGGTAGGCGAGCAGTACTTC; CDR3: CASSIPDRVGEQYF
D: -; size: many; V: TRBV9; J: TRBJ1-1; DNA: TGTGCCAGCAGCGTAGTAGGGTTGAACACTGAAGCTTTCTTT; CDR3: CASSVVGLNTEAFF
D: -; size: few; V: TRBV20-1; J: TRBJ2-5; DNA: TGCAGTGCTATCTTCGGGGGCCAAGAGACCCAGTACTTC; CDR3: CSAIFGGQETQYF
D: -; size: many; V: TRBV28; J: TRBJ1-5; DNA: TGTGCCAGCAGTTGGGACAGCAATCAGCCCCAGCATTTT; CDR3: CASSWDSNQPQHF
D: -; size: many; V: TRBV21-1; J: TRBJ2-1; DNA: TGTGCCAGCAGCAATACGGGACTAAGCTCCTACAATGAGCAGTTCTTC; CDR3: CASSNTGLSSYNEQFF
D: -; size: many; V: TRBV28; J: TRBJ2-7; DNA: TGTGCCAGCAGTTTATGGGGTTCCGAGCAGTACTTC; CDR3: CASSLWGSEQYF
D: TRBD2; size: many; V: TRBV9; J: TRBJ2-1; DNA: TGTGCCAGCAGCGTAGTCCCAGGGCGGGGGGGCTATGAGCAGTTCTTC; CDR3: CASSVVPGRGGYEQFF
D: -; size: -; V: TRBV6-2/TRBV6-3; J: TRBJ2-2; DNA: TGTGCCAGCAGAGGGCGCCTGAACACCGGGGAGCTGTTTTTT; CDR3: CASRGRLNTGELFF
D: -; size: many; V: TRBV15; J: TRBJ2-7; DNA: TGTGCCACCAGCAGCAGACAGCCGCCTGGGAAGCAGTACTTC; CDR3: CATSSRQPPGKQYF
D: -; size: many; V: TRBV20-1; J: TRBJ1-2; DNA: TGCAGTGCTTCCCGGGACACCTATGGCTACACCTTC; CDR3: CSASRDTYGYTF
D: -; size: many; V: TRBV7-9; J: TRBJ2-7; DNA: TGTGCCAGCAGCTCCGGATACTCCTACGAGCAGTACTTC; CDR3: CASSSGYSYEQYF
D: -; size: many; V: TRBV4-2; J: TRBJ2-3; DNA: TGTGCCAGCAGCCAAGCGGGGTCGCTCACAGATACGCAGTATTTT; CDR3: CASSQAGSLTDTQYF
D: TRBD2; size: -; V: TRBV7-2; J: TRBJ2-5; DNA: TGTGCCAGCAGCTTTCGACTAGCGGGGGGTGGTGGAGAGACCCAGTACTTC; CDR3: CASSFRLAGGGGETQYF
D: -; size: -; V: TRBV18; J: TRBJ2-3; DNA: TGTGCCAGCTCACCAAACTCCGACACAGATACGCAGTATTTT; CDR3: CASSPNSDTDTQYF
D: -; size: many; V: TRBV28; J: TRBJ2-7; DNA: TGTGCCAGCAGAACCGGGACACGAGATACCTACGAGCAGTACTTC; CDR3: CASRTGTRDTYEQYF
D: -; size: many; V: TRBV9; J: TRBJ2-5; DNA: TGTGCCAGCAGCGTAGGTCTACAAGAGACCCAGTACTTC; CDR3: CASSVGLQETQYF
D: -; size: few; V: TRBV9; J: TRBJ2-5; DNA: TGTGCCAGCAGCGTAAATATGCTCCATGGGGAGACCCAGTACTTC; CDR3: CASSVNMLHGETQYF
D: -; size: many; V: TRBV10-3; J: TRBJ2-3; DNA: TGTGCCATCAGTGAGAGGGGGGTGAGCGGCAAAGAATCAGATACGCAGTATTTT; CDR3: CAISERGVSGKESDTQYF
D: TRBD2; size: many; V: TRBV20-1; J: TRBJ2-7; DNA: TGCAGTGCTAGAGATCCCAGCGGGAGAACGGACAACGAGCAGTACTTC; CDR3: CSARDPSGRTDNEQYF
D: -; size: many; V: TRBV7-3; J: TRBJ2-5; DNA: TGTGCCAGCAGCTCCGGCCCGGGGGGCCTAGAGACCCAGTACTTC; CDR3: CASSSGPGGLETQYF
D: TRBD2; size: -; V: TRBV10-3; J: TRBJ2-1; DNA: TGTGCCATCAAAGGGACTAGCGGGGTCCATGAGCAGTTCTTC; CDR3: CAIKGTSGVHEQFF
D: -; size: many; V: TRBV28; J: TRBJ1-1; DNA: TGTGCCAGTCAAACGGGGGGCAGGGGCACTGAAGCTTTCTTT; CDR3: CASQTGGRGTEAFF
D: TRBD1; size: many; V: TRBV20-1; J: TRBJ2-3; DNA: TGCAGTGCTAGAGATTGGACAGGGAGCACAGATACGCAGTATTTT; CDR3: CSARDWTGSTDTQYF
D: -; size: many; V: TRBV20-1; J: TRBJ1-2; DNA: TGCAGTGCTCCAGCCCCTAACTATGGCTACACCTTC; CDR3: CSAPAPNYGYTF
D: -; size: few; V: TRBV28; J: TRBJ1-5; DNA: TGTGCCAGCACCCCCCTCACGTCCCAGCCCCAGCATTTT; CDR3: CASTPLTSQPQHF
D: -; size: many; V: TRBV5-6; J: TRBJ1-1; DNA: TGTGCCAGCAGCCCGGAAAGACACGAGAACACTGAAGCTTTCTTT; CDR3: CASSPERHENTEAFF
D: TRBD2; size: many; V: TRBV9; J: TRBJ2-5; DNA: TGTGCCAGCAGCGTTCGAGCGGGAAGGGAGACCCAGTACTTC; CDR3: CASSVRAGRETQYF
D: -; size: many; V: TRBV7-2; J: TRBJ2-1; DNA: TGTGCCAGCAGCTCTGTGGGGCCCTCCTACAATGAGCAGTTCTTC; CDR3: CASSSVGPSYNEQFF
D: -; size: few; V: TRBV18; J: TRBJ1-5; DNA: TGTGCCAGCTCACTTGCAGGGAGCAATCAGCCCCAGCATTTT; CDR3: CASSLAGSNQPQHF
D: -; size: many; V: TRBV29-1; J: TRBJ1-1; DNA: TGCAGCGTAGATGGGGTTCGGAACTCTGAAGCTTTCTTT; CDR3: CSVDGVRNSEAFF
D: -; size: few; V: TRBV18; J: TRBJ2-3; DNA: TGTGCCAGCCTGAGGGATTCAGATACGCAGTATTTT; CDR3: CASLRDSDTQYF
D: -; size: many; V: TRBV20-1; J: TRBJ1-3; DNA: TGCAGTGCTAGAGATCCAAACTCTGGAAACACCATATATTTT; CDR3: CSARDPNSGNTIYF
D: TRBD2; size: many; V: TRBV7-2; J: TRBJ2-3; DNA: TGTGCCAGCAGCTTAGTCATGTCGGCTAGCGGGAGGCCGGGGGATACGCAGTATTTT; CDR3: CASSLVMSASGRPGDTQYF
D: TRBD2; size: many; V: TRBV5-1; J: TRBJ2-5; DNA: TGCGCCAGCACCTTAGCGGGAGGGCAGGAGACCCAGTACTTC; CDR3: CASTLAGGQETQYF
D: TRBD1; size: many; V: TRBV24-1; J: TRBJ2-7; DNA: TGTGCCACCAGTGACCCGGGACAGGGGTCCCCCTACGAGCAGTACTTC; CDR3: CATSDPGQGSPYEQYF
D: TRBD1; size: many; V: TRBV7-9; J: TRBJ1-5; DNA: TGTGCCAGCAGCTCGCGAGACAGGGGGAGACAGCCCCAGCATTTT; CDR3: CASSSRDRGRQPQHF
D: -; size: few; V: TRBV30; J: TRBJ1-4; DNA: TGTGCCTGGAGTCTCGGAGGGGCAGGGGAAAAACTGTTTTTT; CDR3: CAWSLGGAGEKLFF
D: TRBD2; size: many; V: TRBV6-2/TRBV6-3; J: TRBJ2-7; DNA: TGTGCCAGCAGGAGGACTAGCGGGGGTATCTACGAGCAGTACTTC; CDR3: CASRRTSGGIYEQYF
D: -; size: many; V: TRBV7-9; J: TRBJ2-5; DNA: TGTGCCAGCAGCCTCTCAGGGGTCGAGACCCAGTACTTC; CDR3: CASSLSGVETQYF
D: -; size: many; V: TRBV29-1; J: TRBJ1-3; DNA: TGCAGCGTTGAAAGTAGAACCTACTCTGGAAACACCATATATTTT; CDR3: CSVESRTYSGNTIYF